This TCR beta chain was captured in a study of TIL therapy for anti-PD-1-resistant metastatic lung cancer. Time point denoted: pre-treatment sample, taken before nivolumab and TIL therapy. This was the immunoSEQ v3 assay. Measured with immunoSEQ multiplex PCR; TCRdb has only the in-frame clones, and not every one. The sample has approximately 50,000 clones; more than 80% are singletons. Sample: blood, taken at baseline. This sequence originates from a person between 25 and 79 years old with non-small cell lung cancer.

The CDR3 is CASSLKETQYF. In DNA, the CDR3 is TGTGCCAGCAGTTTAAAAGAGACCCAGTACTTC. V gene TRBV12-3 or TRBV12-4 combines with J gene TRBJ2-5; D is unresolved. The CDR3 has 11 amino acids. Trimming pared 2 bases from V and 3 bases from J, leaving 1 base between.